Listed here are 5 T cell receptor beta chains from one sample, sequenced in a study of T-cell reconstitution after alpha-beta-depleted transplantation in children. A library of TCRbeta sequences, prepared with unique molecular identifiers, was generated. MiXCR, run by TCRdb on the PCR reads, gives a single entry per CDR3 protein. In the table there are fewer than 550,000 distinct CDR3 sequences, roughly a tenth of which are singletons. This specimen consisted of PBMCs from the stem cell graft donor, obtained from the stem cell graft. The receptors were sampled from a human donor who donated a stem cell graft to a child with acute myeloid leukemia.

The chain has TRBV21-1 and TRBJ2-2; TRBD1, the D gene given by the table, was not confirmed from the DNA. TRBV21-1 is an annotated pseudogene. The CDR3 is 20 residues long. DNA for the CDR3: TGTGCCAGCAGCAAATGGGACAGAAAAAAATCTCTAGCGAACACCGGGGAGCTGTTTTTT. Protein sequence: CASSKWDRKKSLANTGELFF.

This clonotype was seen at least ten times. The chain combines TRBV9 with TRBJ2-1; TRBD2 matches 11 bases. V trimming: 2 bases; J trimming: 6 bases; junction bases outside the gene matches: 4. Germline CDR1 SGDLS, CDR2 YYNGEE. The CDR3 extends over 15 amino acids. The CDR3 nucleotides are TGTGCCAGCAGCGTGGGAACTAGCGGGGGCAATGAGCAGTTCTTC. This translates into CASSVGTSGGNEQFF.

This clonotype was found many times. V and J are TRBV12-3 or TRBV12-4 and TRBJ2-1; D not certain. CDR3 length: 11 residues. Trimming shortened V by 6 bases and J by 7 bases, and 7 bases separated the two germline ends. The CDR3 DNA reads as TGTGCCAGCAGGCAGAGTAATGAGCAGTTCTTC. Translation gives CASRQSNEQFF.

The V call is TRBV6-5, the J call TRBJ2-5; D is possibly TRBD2 (6 bases). V shed 1 base and J shed 4 bases, with 10 bases lying between them. CDR3 size: 14 residues. Germline V gene sequence: CDR1 MNHEY, CDR2 SVGAGI. The CDR3 sequence: CASSYLLGGETQYF. The DNA for the CDR3 is TGTGCCAGCAGTTACTTGTTGGGGGGAGAGACCCAGTACTTC.

This clonotype was seen ten or more times. The chain combines TRBV29-1 with TRBJ2-7; the D is unclear. Germline-derived CDR1 and CDR2 are SQVTM and ANQGSEA. The V end lost 3 bases, the J end lost 5 bases, and 11 bases lay between the germline ends. This CDR3 comprises 12 residues. CDR3 residues: CSVEVSGNEQYF. The CDR3, as DNA: TGCAGCGTTGAGGTATCTGGGAACGAGCAGTACTTC.